This T cell receptor (beta chain) was identified during a study of blood T cell repertoires in COVID-19. About the research overall: Sources were T cells, B-cell-depleted T cells, or PBMCs; the material itself was cDNA or gDNA.

In the authors' workflow: The authors estimated nucleated cell counts from reference gene primer amplification. The table came from immunoSEQ multiplex PCR; TCRdb's copy has only in-frame clones and leaves some out. The D gene and trimming were derived from the DNA, and the V and J assignments and clone size from that table. The repertoire consists of 60,000 to 80,000 clones, with roughly 83% occurring once and the leading ten covering roughly 9.2%. The CDR3 is 14 residues long. The V end was cut by 3 bases, the J end by 1 base, with 12 bases between. Per germline, CDR1 SQVTM and CDR2 ANQGSEA. The chain couples TRBV29-1 to TRBJ1-1, with D possibly being TRBD1 (5 bases). The clonotype was recovered from a man aged 50 to 60 with active COVID-19. The sequencing sample was made of peripheral blood. The CDR3 DNA reads as TGCAGCGTTGACCTCGGCACAGGGAACACTGAAGCTTTCTTT. Its protein is CSVDLGTGNTEAFF. The variable domain in full, completed from reference TRBV29-1 and TRBJ1-1, reads SAVISQKPSRDICQRGTSLTIQCQVDSQVTMMFWYRQQPGQSLTLIATANQGSEATYESGFVIDKFPISRPNLTFSTLTVSNMSPEDSSIYLCSVDLGTGNTEAFFGQGTRLTVV.